This T cell receptor beta chain stems from a study of blood T cell repertoires in COVID-19. Overall study: Samples representing acute and convalescent COVID-19 were sourced from the United States, Italy and Spain.

In the authors' workflow: Researchers report that nucleated cell counts were estimated from reference gene primer amplification. Produced via immunoSEQ multiplex PCR; TCRdb's table is partial and in-frame only. Clonal size and the V and J genes are those of that table, whereas D and trimming came from the DNA. Among some 350,000 clones listed, roughly nine tenths were seen once. Cohort assignment relied on participant-reported clinical history. Resolution of symptoms, clearance, or two negative PCRs was present in recovered Cohort 3 donors. V shed 8 bases, J shed 4 bases, and the junction held 6 bases outside the gene matches. This CDR3 comprises 14 residues. Germline V gene data show CDR1 as LNHNV and CDR2 as YYDKDF (reference sequence).

This TCR was recovered from a man aged 18 to 35 who had recovered from COVID-19. The chain has TRBV15 and TRBJ1-4, with 8 positions matching TRBD1. The material sequenced was PBMCs or T cells enriched from blood (not recorded which). CDR3 nucleotide sequence: TGTGCCACCTCCCAGGGGGCCCTTAATGAAAAACTGTTTTTT. Amino acid sequence: CATSQGALNEKLFF.